A selection of T cell receptor beta chains follows, all from one sample in a study of cytomegalovirus exposure and HLA in healthy donors. Sequencing was performed with immunoSEQ multiplex PCR; in TCRdb, only in-frame clones are kept and a portion is missing. The table has around 120,000 clones, 70% to 80% seen once; the top ten hold around 5.2%. Input material: PBMCs. All receptors come from a man aged 50 to 60 in good health and CMV-seropositive. The CDR3 runs from the conserved cysteine through the conserved F or W. For some rows the clone size is stated as once, few or many, or as a class when expanded; others skip it.

TRBV7-9	TRBJ1-2	few	CASSLIRRQGANGYTF
TRBV18	TRBJ1-5	.	CASSPQAGPNQPQHF
TRBV19	TRBJ2-7	.	CASSVGTGGYEQYF
TRBV29-1	TRBJ1-2	.	CSVDVWPYGYTF
TRBV13	TRBJ2-2	.	CASRFSGPNTGELFF
TRBV19	TRBJ2-1	.	CASSNRAYNEQFF
TRBV5-4	TRBJ2-1	few	CASSPTGNEQFF
TRBV6-5	TRBJ1-1	once	CASSERGGVGAEAFF
TRBV2	TRBJ1-1	few	CASSGAGLDTEAFF
TRBV6-5	TRBJ1-1	.	CASRGQRDTEAFF
TRBV5-6	TRBJ1-4	once	CASSFGATNEKLFF
TRBV9	TRBJ2-3	.	CASSVVRDTDTQYF
TRBV27	TRBJ2-5	.	CASSRRGLAGGQETQYF
TRBV4-3	TRBJ1-5	few	CASSQDPTGTGGNQPQHF
TRBV6-5	TRBJ2-1	.	CASSYMTSGGGNEQFF
TRBV6-1	TRBJ1-1	few	CASRDRGRSTEAFF
TRBV11-3	TRBJ2-1	.	CASSSGGTSVSNEQFF